This T cell receptor (beta chain) appears in the sequencing data of a study of blood T cells in healthy people across ages (dated by TCRdb to between 2014 and 2017). Looking at the study overall: Template switching captured roughly one uniquely barcoded TCR beta cDNA molecule per two T cells in model experiments. The study measured age-related changes in TCR beta repertoire diversity using deep sequencing normalized with unique cDNA molecular identifiers. Donors were grouped into four age groups: young (average 16 years), middle-aged (about 40), aged (approximately 58) and long-lived (82). Donors of different ages were randomly distributed across sequencing lanes to avoid experimental bias. Using the same blood draw, the study looked at two additional independent replicas of 1 million unique cDNA reads for two donors, one aged 18 to 30 and the other aged 80 or older. Study-wide conclusions, independent of this receptor: Estimates of total diversity from one million sequenced T cells were regarded as lower bounds and underestimates. A strong correlation was found between observed TCR beta diversity and the percentage of naive T cells measured by flow cytometry. Since profiling was done on bulk unsorted PBMCs, naive and antigen-experienced compartments could not be conclusively compared. Because donor CMV infection status was unknown, age-related changes in expanded clonotypes were potentially confounded. The long-lived group showed more naive CD4+ T cells, fewer expanded clones and increased TCR diversity than the aged group, suggesting age selection. As age increased, observed TCR beta diversity per million T cells dropped in a roughly linear way, and a significant reduction was already evident by age 40.

Comment on this clonotype: Its antigen target is currently unknown. No qualities accompany the bases; no much larger clone lies one base away.

The roughly 39 donors, aged about 6 to 100 years, were systemically healthy Caucasian individuals from Russia. Each donor gave 8 to 10 milliliters of peripheral blood, collected into EDTA-treated Vacutainer tubes. Ficoll-Paque density-gradient centrifugation was used to isolate PBMCs, with at least 6.5 million per sample. Trizol reagent was used to extract total RNA from PBMCs, with at least 6 micrograms per sample. For every donor, an aliquot of PBMCs went through flow cytometry to measure the percentages of naive CD45RAhigh/CD27high T cells. CDR1 and CDR2, per the germline V gene (reference sequence), are SEHNR and FQNEAQ. A distance of 19 bases separates the germline ends of V and J, which lose 4 bases and 10 bases respectively. From cysteine to phenylalanine, the CDR3 is 14 amino acids long. Of all the DNA, just the CDR3 is kept, 42 bases in frame from base 1. Library preparation employed 5' RACE. The run used an Illumina HiSeq 2500. A second PCR of roughly 7 to 11 cycles was performed with a sample-barcoded 5' primer and a J-beta primer mix. A template-switch 5' adaptor carrying 12 random nucleotides introduced a unique molecular identifier onto each TCR beta cDNA molecule. Each sample yielded at least 2.5 million CDR3-containing paired-end reads. The Mint cDNA synthesis kit, primed by a TRBC-specific oligonucleotide, was used to synthesize first-strand cDNA from all RNA. Following uracil-DNA glycosylase treatment, a first 18-cycle PCR with universal primers M1SS and BC2_uni_R was performed on all cDNA. The paper's processing steps were these. For normalization, 1 million high-quality reads, each with a distinct molecular identifier, were randomly selected from each sample. Reads sharing molecular identifiers were discarded rather than binned into consensus sequences. MiTCR, with a Q25 quality threshold and the strictest error-elimination algorithm, was used for CDR3 identification, clonotype clustering and error correction. A nonparametric unseen species model with Euler transformation was used to estimate a lower bound on total TCR beta diversity. The public reads were reprocessed in TCRdb via fastp at Q25 and MiXCR, keeping in-frame beta chains. When rows share a CDR3 protein, they turn into one entry using the most common DNA and genes. TCRdb, not the original authors, processed these V and J calls. Counted in this sample were 1.5 million to 2 million distinct CDR3 sequences; around 50% of them appeared once. The ten largest clonotypes hold approximately 2.1% of the sample.

The sequenced sample was blood. The V and J segments used are TRBV7-9 and TRBJ1-1; no confident D gene assignment can be made. This TCR came from a woman in her thirties or forties in good health. The nucleotide sequence reads TGTGCCAGCAGCTCGGGCGCCGGGAGGGAGAGAGCTTTCTTT. This encodes CASSSGAGRERAFF. With the rest looked up from the reference TRBV7-9 and TRBJ1-1 genes rather than sequenced, the full variable domain is DTGVSQNPRHKITKRGQNVTFRCDPISEHNRLYWYRQTLGQGPEFLTYFQNEAQLEKSRLLSDRFSAERPKGSFSTLEIQRTEQGDSAMYLCASSSGAGRERAFFGQGTRLTVV.